This T cell receptor beta chain was captured by sequencing in a study of CD8 T cells in Susac syndrome. An amount of RNA that ranged from 0.5 to 1 ug was reverse transcribed with random hexamers. Amplification of TCR beta CDR3 used immunoSEQ multiplex PCR across 54 Vbeta and 13 Jbeta. In TCRdb, the immunoSEQ multiplex PCR reads were re-called with MiXCR into one record per CDR3 protein. Seen here are approximately 90,000 distinct CDR3 sequences, over 85% observed once, and the top ten hold roughly 0.32%. The authors sequenced TCR beta from blood CD8+ and CD4+ T cells. Trimming cost V 5 bases and J 4 bases, with 17 bases left between them. The CDR3 totals 15 residues.

This receptor was taken from a human donor in good health. The chain couples TRBV12-3 or TRBV12-4 to TRBJ2-5, with D possibly being TRBD1 or TRBD2 (5 bases each). The source material was CD8+ T cells from PBMCs. The CDR3 region is CASSPRERGRETQYF. The CDR3 nucleotides read TGTGCCAGCAGTCCTAGGGAACGGGGCCGAGAGACCCAGTACTTC.